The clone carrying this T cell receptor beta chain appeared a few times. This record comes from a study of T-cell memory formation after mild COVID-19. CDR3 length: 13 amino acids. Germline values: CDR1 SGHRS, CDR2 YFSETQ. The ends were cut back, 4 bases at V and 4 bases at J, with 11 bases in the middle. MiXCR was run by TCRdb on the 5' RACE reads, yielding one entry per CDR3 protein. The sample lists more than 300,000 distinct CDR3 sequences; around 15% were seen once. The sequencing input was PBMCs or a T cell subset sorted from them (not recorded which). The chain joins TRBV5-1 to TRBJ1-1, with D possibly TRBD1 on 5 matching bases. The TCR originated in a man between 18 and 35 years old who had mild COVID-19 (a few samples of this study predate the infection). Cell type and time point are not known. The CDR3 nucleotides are TGCGCCAGCAGCCCCCGGGGACCCACTGAAGCTTTCTTT. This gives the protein CASSPRGPTEAFF.